The rows below give T cell receptor beta chains drawn from one sample of a study of blood T cell repertoires in COVID-19. Sequencing was performed with immunoSEQ multiplex PCR; in TCRdb, only in-frame clones are kept and a portion is missing. The data show about 340,000 clones, approximately 89% seen once. The sample taken for sequencing was peripheral blood. These receptors originate from a woman between 18 and 29 years old who had recovered from COVID-19. Each CDR3 is given with its conserved first and last residue. D genes are given only for firm matches. Not all rows give a size; the values are once, few, many and, for expanded clones, a class.

D | J | size | V | CDR3 | DNA
TRBD2 | TRBJ2-1 | once | TRBV7-9 | CASHFLAGINEQFF | TGTGCCAGCCATTTTCTAGCGGGTATAAATGAGCAGTTCTTC
- | TRBJ1-1 | - | TRBV2 | CASSEGGMNTEAFF | TGTGCCAGCAGTGAAGGCGGTATGAACACTGAAGCTTTCTTT
- | TRBJ2-2 | - | TRBV24-1 | CATYSFAGELFF | TGTGCCACTTACAGTTTTGCCGGGGAGCTGTTTTTT
- | TRBJ2-5 | - | TRBV7-7 | CASSPDWRAVQETQYF | TGTGCCAGCAGCCCCGATTGGAGAGCGGTCCAAGAGACCCAGTACTTC
- | TRBJ1-4 | - | TRBV11-3 | CASSSDTGVELFF | TGTGCCAGCAGCTCCGACACGGGAGTGGAACTGTTTTTT
- | TRBJ2-5 | - | TRBV7-9 | CASSYRQVQETQYF | TGTGCCAGCAGCTACCGACAGGTCCAAGAGACCCAGTACTTC
TRBD1 | TRBJ1-2 | - | TRBV5-4 | CASSWRTGNFNYGYTF | TGTGCCAGCAGCTGGAGGACAGGGAACTTTAACTATGGCTACACCTTC
TRBD1 | TRBJ1-4 | - | TRBV11-3 | CASSDRGLTEKLFF | TGTGCCAGCAGCGACAGGGGGCTGACTGAAAAACTGTTTTTT
- | TRBJ1-1 | - | TRBV5-4 | CASSPNSGTEAFF | TGTGCCAGCAGCCCAAACTCAGGCACTGAAGCTTTCTTT
- | TRBJ2-3 | - | TRBV4-3 | CASSTGTRGTDTQYF | TGCGCCAGCAGTACCGGCACGCGGGGCACAGATACGCAGTATTTT
- | TRBJ2-1 | - | TRBV28 | CASSKAGGGSHEQFF | TGTGCCAGCAGTAAAGCCGGTGGAGGGAGCCATGAGCAGTTCTTC
- | TRBJ1-2 | - | TRBV30 | CAWGTVGGYTF | TGTGCCTGGGGGACTGTCGGTGGCTACACCTTC
TRBD2 | TRBJ2-1 | - | TRBV14 | CASSQGLAVTSSYNEQFF | TGTGCCAGCAGCCAAGGCCTAGCGGTTACAAGCTCCTACAATGAGCAGTTCTTC
- | TRBJ2-5 | - | TRBV5-4 | CASSPQDGRDQETQYF | TGTGCCAGCAGCCCCCAGGACGGCAGGGACCAAGAGACCCAGTACTTC
TRBD1 | TRBJ1-2 | few | TRBV7-9 | CASSSASRDRGDGYTF | TGTGCCAGCAGCTCTGCCTCCAGGGACAGGGGGGACGGCTACACCTTC
- | TRBJ1-1 | - | TRBV7-2 | CASSTQENTEAFF | TGTGCCAGCAGCACACAGGAGAACACTGAAGCTTTCTTT
- | TRBJ1-1 | - | TRBV27 | CASSLFGQINTEAFF | TGTGCCAGCAGTTTATTCGGACAGATAAACACTGAAGCTTTCTTT
- | TRBJ2-4 | - | TRBV7-8 | CASSLELGGAGNIQYF | TGTGCCAGCAGCTTAGAGTTGGGGGGTGCGGGAAACATTCAGTACTTC
- | TRBJ1-1 | - | TRBV5-8 | CASSLGLTGTEAFF | TGTGCCAGCAGCTTGGGTCTTACGGGCACTGAAGCTTTCTTT
- | TRBJ1-2 | - | TRBV5-1 | CASSLGGSDGYTF | TGCGCCAGCAGCTTGGGCGGGTCCGATGGCTACACCTTC
TRBD2 | TRBJ2-1 | - | TRBV27 | CASRVSGSNEQFF | TGTGCCAGCAGAGTAAGCGGGAGCAATGAGCAGTTCTTC
- | TRBJ2-3 | once | TRBV11-3 | CASSTSRETQYF | TGTGCCAGCAGCACCTCTAGGGAGACGCAGTATTTT
TRBD1 | TRBJ1-5 | - | TRBV24-1 | CATSDLGKFGDRGNSNQPQHF | TGTGCCACCAGTGATTTAGGAAAATTCGGGGACAGAGGGAATAGCAATCAGCCCCAGCATTTT
TRBD1 | TRBJ1-2 | - | TRBV2 | CASTGTGYGYTF | TGTGCCAGCACCGGGACAGGCTATGGCTACACCTTC
TRBD1 | TRBJ1-2 | - | TRBV24-1 | CATSDLNRGSGAGYTF | TGTGCCACCAGTGATCTTAACAGGGGGTCAGGAGCTGGCTACACCTTC
- | TRBJ1-5 | - | TRBV18 | CASSPQGLGSNQPQHF | TGTGCCAGCTCACCCCAGGGTCTAGGTAGCAATCAGCCCCAGCATTTT
- | TRBJ1-5 | - | TRBV7-9 | CASSLSRGQPQHF | TGTGCCAGCAGCTTATCAAGGGGTCAGCCCCAGCATTTT
TRBD1 | TRBJ1-4 | - | TRBV6-5 | CASSRSGTGVEKLFF | TGTGCCAGCTCACGTTCGGGGACAGGGGTTGAAAAACTGTTTTTT
TRBD2 | TRBJ2-1 | - | TRBV11-3 | CASSLDRLGAGVRYNEQFF | TGTGCCAGCAGCTTAGATAGGCTCGGAGCGGGAGTAAGGTACAATGAGCAGTTCTTC
- | TRBJ1-6 | once | TRBV10-2 | CASSSTPPSRTGYGSPLHF | TGCGCCAGCAGTTCCACTCCCCCGAGCCGAACAGGCTACGGTTCACCCCTCCACTTT
TRBD2 | TRBJ2-2 | - | TRBV7-9 | CASSFVTSGTGELFF | TGTGCCAGCAGCTTTGTGACTAGCGGGACCGGGGAGCTGTTTTTT
TRBD1 | TRBJ1-5 | - | TRBV6-6 | CASRVDRGPNQPQHF | TGTGCCAGCAGAGTTGACAGGGGGCCAAATCAGCCCCAGCATTTT
- | TRBJ1-5 | few | TRBV5-6 | CASSLPNQPQHF | TGTGCCAGCAGTCTCCCCAATCAGCCCCAGCATTTT
- | TRBJ2-3 | - | TRBV12-3/TRBV12-4 | CASSLAGTDTQYF | TGTGCCAGCAGTTTGGCGGGAACAGATACGCAGTATTTT
TRBD1 | TRBJ1-5 | - | TRBV27 | CASSLVWTGGQPQHF | TGTGCCAGCAGTCTAGTATGGACAGGGGGCCAGCCCCAGCATTTT
- | TRBJ2-1 | - | TRBV9 | CASSVVGGGGDEQFF | TGTGCCAGCAGCGTAGTGGGAGGAGGAGGGGATGAGCAGTTCTTC
TRBD1 | TRBJ2-1 | - | TRBV7-9 | CASSFRQGVDEQFF | TGTGCCAGCAGCTTCCGACAGGGGGTGGATGAGCAGTTCTTC
TRBD1 | TRBJ1-5 | - | TRBV27 | CASTKTGSDQPQHF | TGTGCCAGCACCAAGACAGGGAGCGACCAGCCCCAGCATTTT
TRBD1 | TRBJ1-2 | few | TRBV7-8 | CASSGGQGVNSYGYTF | TGTGCCAGCAGCGGGGGACAGGGCGTTAATAGCTATGGCTACACCTTC
- | TRBJ1-2 | - | TRBV18 | CASSPDRPYGYTF | TGTGCCAGCTCGCCCGACAGGCCCTATGGCTACACCTTC
- | TRBJ1-3 | - | TRBV4-1 | CASSPFRGTGGNTIYF | TGCGCCAGCAGCCCGTTTCGGGGGACGGGCGGAAACACCATATATTTT
TRBD2 | TRBJ2-3 | - | TRBV19 | CASSRGLAGGPHAGTQYF | TGTGCCAGTAGTAGGGGACTAGCGGGAGGGCCACACGCCGGAACGCAGTATTTT
TRBD2 | TRBJ2-1 | - | TRBV5-6 | CASRSGTTSYNEQFF | TGTGCCAGCAGATCCGGGACTACCTCCTACAATGAGCAGTTCTTC
TRBD2 | TRBJ2-1 | - | TRBV24-1 | CATSPGTSAYNEQFF | TGTGCCACCAGTCCCGGGACTAGCGCCTACAATGAGCAGTTCTTC
- | TRBJ1-5 | - | TRBV3-1/TRBV3-2 | CASSQRDKGNQPQHF | TGTGCCAGCAGCCAACGGGACAAAGGCAATCAGCCCCAGCATTTT
TRBD2 | TRBJ2-1 | - | TRBV6-5 | CASSLSGGSYNEQFF | TGTGCCAGCAGCCTAAGCGGGGGCTCCTACAATGAGCAGTTCTTC
TRBD1 | TRBJ1-3 | - | TRBV5-1 | CASSLAVTGDGNTIYF | TGCGCCAGCAGCTTGGCCGTCACAGGGGATGGAAACACCATATATTTT
- | TRBJ1-2 | - | TRBV5-1 | CASSSGVRGPGGGYTF | TGCGCCAGCAGCTCTGGGGTTCGGGGCCCGGGAGGTGGCTACACCTTC
TRBD1 | TRBJ2-3 | - | TRBV5-5 | CASSLTGVGTDTQYF | TGTGCCAGCAGCTTGACAGGGGTTGGAACAGATACGCAGTATTTT
TRBD1 | TRBJ2-5 | few | TRBV6-2/TRBV6-3 | CASSYPGTGGKTQYF | TGTGCCAGCAGTTACCCCGGGACAGGGGGAAAGACCCAGTACTTC